What follows are 3 T cell receptor beta chains derived from one specimen sequenced in a study of glioma-infiltrating T cells after dendritic cell vaccination. Data came from immunoSEQ multiplex PCR; TCRdb stores just in-frame clones and leaves some out. This sample has tens of thousands of clones, with roughly 79% found just once. Source: blood, taken before dendritic cell vaccination. These TCRs come from a human donor with glioblastoma.

This clone was seen a single time. The chain uses TRBV29-1 and TRBJ1-1, with a tentative D call TRBD1 (5 bases). This CDR3 has 14 amino acids. Germline V lookup: CDR1 SQVTM, CDR2 ANQGSEA. Trimming shortened V by 4 bases and J by 4 bases, and 16 bases separated the two germline ends. This CDR3 is CSVVGGQGSTEAFF. DNA of the CDR3: TGCAGCGTTGTTGGAGGGCAGGGTAGCACTGAAGCTTTCTTT. Together with reference TRBV29-1 and TRBJ1-1, the CDR3 gives the full variable domain: SAVISQKPSRDICQRGTSLTIQCQVDSQVTMMFWYRQQPGQSLTLIATANQGSEATYESGFVIDKFPISRPNLTFSTLTVSNMSPEDSSIYLCSVVGGQGSTEAFFGQGTRLTVV.

V and J are TRBV7-3 and TRBJ2-1, with 7 positions matching TRBD2. The V and J ends lost 5 bases and 9 bases, in that order; junction bases with no gene match: 4. The CDR3 sequence is 12 residues long. Germline V lookup: CDR1 SGHTA, CDR2 FQGTGA. The CDR3 region has the DNA TGTGCCAGCAGCCAAGGACTAGGTGAGCAGTTCTTC. Translation: CASSQGLGEQFF.

This chain connects TRBV4-2 to TRBJ1-1; tentatively, D is TRBD1 (5 bases). The CDR3 runs 14 residues. V lost 0 bases, J lost 5 bases, and 10 bases lay in between. Germline CDR1 reads LGHNA; CDR2 reads YNFKEQ. The CDR3 sequence: CASSQEGRTTEAFF. DNA for the CDR3: TGTGCCAGCAGCCAAGAGGGGCGGACGACTGAAGCTTTCTTT.